This TCR beta chain was profiled in a study of molecular identifiers for immune sequencing clone quantification. Trimming shortened V by 2 bases and J by 6 bases, and 6 bases separated the two germline ends. Germline values: CDR1 MGHDK, CDR2 SYGVNS. The CDR3 has 12 amino acids. Previously reported methods and listed TCR primers produced the bulk TCR libraries. From the PCR reads, TCRdb called clonotypes with MiXCR, one entry per CDR3 protein. There are hundreds of thousands of distinct CDR3 sequences in the sample; over 25% occur only once, and 0.78% lies in the top ten. Notes on the study in general: Whereas naive cells kept under 1% of molecules in clones above 20 RNA copies, such clones held over 97% in effectors. Spiked Jurkat TCR RNA equivalent to one cell was reportedly detectable in one million naive cells.

This clonotype was detected ten times or more. Its target is unknown. Sequenced material: naive CD8+ T cells from blood, with Jurkat cell RNA spiked in. Subset denoted: FACS-sorted CD8+CD4-CCR7+CD45RA+ naive T cells. The TCR sequence derives from a human donor in good health. Some libraries in this study had Jurkat cell RNA spiked in. The chain recombines TRBV25-1 with TRBJ2-3; D not certain. The CDR3 DNA reads as TGTGCCAGCAGTGAACTGACCGATACGCAGTATTTT. Translated: CASSELTDTQYF.